A selection of T cell receptor beta chains follows, all from one sample in a study of blood T cells in healthy people across ages. TCRdb independently ran MiXCR on the 5' RACE reads; one entry per CDR3 protein. The table lists around 870,000 distinct CDR3 sequences, more than 25% of them singletons. Sequencing was performed on blood. The receptors shown here come from a woman older than 75 in good health. The CDR3 runs from the conserved cysteine through the conserved F or W. The order of the fields is D gene, clone size, J gene, V gene, CDR3 protein, CDR3 DNA. The D gene is left open where the match is weak. Size values are once, few and many counts, or a class for expanded clones, and some rows have none.

D: -
size: few
J: TRBJ1-2
V: TRBV5-4
CDR3: CASSLAGQPDYGYTF
DNA: TGTGCCAGCAGCTTGGCCGGACAGCCCGACTATGGCTACACCTTC

D: -
size: -
J: TRBJ2-6
V: TRBV6-5
CDR3: CASSPTGSGANVRTF
DNA: TGTGCCAGCAGCCCGACAGGATCTGGGGCCAACGTCCGGACTTTC

D: TRBD1
size: many
J: TRBJ1-5
V: TRBV4-2
CDR3: CASSQGKGTGSNQPQHF
DNA: TGTGCCAGCAGCCAAGGAAAGGGGACAGGGAGCAATCAGCCCCAGCATTTT

D: -
size: few
J: TRBJ1-6
V: TRBV10-1
CDR3: CASSEKTANRGSPLHF
DNA: TGCGCCAGCAGTGAGAAGACAGCTAACCGGGGTTCACCCCTCCACTTT

D: TRBD1
size: few
J: TRBJ1-5
V: TRBV20-1
CDR3: CSATSGGSQPQHF
DNA: TGCAGTGCGACCTCAGGGGGGAGTCAGCCCCAGCATTTT

D: -
size: many
J: TRBJ2-1
V: TRBV7-9
CDR3: CASSFSGAGGLNEQFF
DNA: TGTGCCAGCAGCTTTTCCGGGGCCGGGGGTCTCAATGAGCAGTTCTTC

D: -
size: many
J: TRBJ2-6
V: TRBV7-2
CDR3: CASSLDSSVGANVLTF
DNA: TGTGCCAGCAGCCTGGACAGTTCGGTTGGGGCCAACGTCCTGACTTTC

D: -
size: many
J: TRBJ2-7
V: TRBV5-1
CDR3: CASSPSAAGFSYEQYF
DNA: TGCGCCAGCAGTCCCTCGGCGGCGGGATTTTCCTACGAGCAGTACTTC

D: TRBD2
size: -
J: TRBJ2-5
V: TRBV5-1
CDR3: CASSLGGLAGVGQETQYF
DNA: TGCGCCAGCAGCTTGGGTGGACTAGCGGGGGTCGGCCAAGAGACCCAGTACTTC

D: TRBD1
size: -
J: TRBJ1-4
V: TRBV30
CDR3: CAWSAGTGNEKRFF
DNA: TGTGCCTGGAGTGCCGGGACAGGGAATGAAAAACGGTTTTTT

D: -
size: few
J: TRBJ1-1
V: TRBV14
CDR3: CASSQVDRLDTEAFF
DNA: TGTGCCAGCAGCCAAGTTGACAGGTTGGACACTGAAGCTTTCTTT

D: -
size: once
J: TRBJ2-5
V: TRBV12-3/TRBV12-4
CDR3: CASSLAIGTFQETQYF
DNA: TGTGCCAGCAGTTTAGCCATCGGGACATTCCAAGAGACCCAGTACTTC

D: -
size: many
J: TRBJ2-3
V: TRBV20-1
CDR3: CSGPGVDTQYF
DNA: TGCAGTGGGCCGGGGGTGGATACGCAGTATTTT

D: TRBD2
size: -
J: TRBJ2-3
V: TRBV20-1
CDR3: CSARISGETDTQYF
DNA: TGCAGTGCTAGAATTAGCGGGGAGACAGATACGCAGTATTTT

D: -
size: many
J: TRBJ2-3
V: TRBV20-1
CDR3: CSASRQPHSTDTQYF
DNA: TGCAGTGCTTCGAGACAGCCCCATAGCACAGATACGCAGTATTTT

D: TRBD1
size: many
J: TRBJ2-7
V: TRBV6-2/TRBV6-3
CDR3: CASSRPGTGYEQYF
DNA: TGTGCCAGCAGCCGACCTGGGACAGGCTACGAGCAGTACTTC

D: TRBD2
size: -
J: TRBJ2-7
V: TRBV11-2
CDR3: CASSPVTSGFLYEQYF
DNA: TGTGCCAGCAGCCCTGTGACTAGCGGGTTCCTCTACGAGCAGTACTTC

D: TRBD1
size: many
J: TRBJ2-1
V: TRBV20-1
CDR3: CSASRGQGTWDEQFF
DNA: TGCAGTGCATCACGGGGACAGGGGACTTGGGATGAGCAGTTCTTC